A single sample is the source of the 15 T cell receptor beta chains below, sequenced in a study of blood T cells in healthy people across ages. Primed by a sample-barcoded 5' primer and a J-beta primer mix, a second PCR proceeded for 7 to 11 cycles. TCRdb reprocessed the 5' RACE reads with MiXCR, giving one entry per CDR3 protein. The repertoire consists of some 890,000 distinct CDR3 sequences, with 25% to 30% occurring once and the leading ten covering 10% to 13%. A further study also used this sample, focusing on T cells of mothers and their children.

The sample consisted of blood. These receptors were obtained from a woman between 35 and 50 years old in good health.

A word on this clonotype: This clone may be a read error of a much larger clone one base away. The chain joins TRBV7-6 to TRBJ2-1, with a tentative D call TRBD1 (6 bases). The CDR3 has 14 amino acids. Germline V gene lookup returns CDR1 SGHVS and CDR2 FNYEAQ. This CDR3 is CASSLADRGNEQVF. Here the CDR3 DNA reads TGTGCCAGCAGCTTAGCGGATAGGGGGAATGAGCAGGTCTTC.

This clonotype is medium-sized (0.01 to 0.1%) by share. The V and J genes are TRBV7-3 and TRBJ1-2; D is ambiguous. Trimming pared 8 bases from V and 1 base from J, leaving 11 bases between. The CDR3 is 13 amino acids. Germline lookup yields CDR1 SGHTA and CDR2 FQGTGA. CDR3 in amino acids: CASLPTLNYGYTF. CDR3 nucleotides: TGTGCCAGCCTACCGACACTTAACTATGGCTACACCTTC.

The V call is TRBV28, the J call TRBJ1-4, with D perhaps matching TRBD1 (5 bases). The V gene's germline CDR1 is MDHEN and CDR2 SYDVKM. The length of the CDR3 is 14 residues. V dropped 6 bases and J dropped 8 bases, with 16 bases sitting between them. The CDR3: CASSTGARREKLFF. CDR3 DNA: TGTGCCAGCAGCACCGGGGCACGGAGGGAAAAACTGTTTTTT. The full variable domain, its missing parts supplied by reference TRBV28 and TRBJ1-4, is DVKVTQSSRYLVKRTGEKVFLECVQDMDHENMFWYRQDPGLGLRLIYFSYDVKMKEKGDIPEGYSVSREKKERFSLILESASTNQTSMYLCASSTGARREKLFFGSGTQLSVL.

This clonotype was found many times. The chain has TRBV5-1 and TRBJ1-2; D is undetermined. The germline gives CDR1 SGHRS, CDR2 YFSETQ. This CDR3 contains 14 residues. Trimming took 1 base from V and 0 from J, leaving 7 bases between them. CDR3 nucleotide sequence: TGCGCCAGCAGCTTGACCGAGACTAACTATGGCTACACCTTC. It yields the protein CASSLTETNYGYTF.

This clonotype was seen more than once but under ten times. V is TRBV5-1 and J is TRBJ2-5, with 9 positions matching TRBD2. The V and J ends lost 1 base and 2 bases, in that order; junction bases with no gene match: 12. The CDR3 spans 18 residues. CDR1 is SGHRS and CDR2 is YFSETQ in the germline V gene. CDR3 bases: TGCGCCAGCAGCTTGTGGGGTATCGGAGCGGGGGGTCAAGAGACCCAGTACTTC. This encodes CASSLWGIGAGGQETQYF.

The CDR3: CASSRPGQGNYGYTF. Written as DNA, the CDR3 is TGTGCCAGCAGCAGACCGGGACAGGGTAACTATGGCTACACCTTC. The V gene is TRBV21-1, the J gene TRBJ1-2; TRBD1 reflects the table's D call only, with no check against the DNA. TRBV21-1 is a pseudogene locus. The CDR3 spans 15 residues.

There are many counts of this clonotype. The chain joins TRBV5-1 to TRBJ2-7; 7 positions agree with TRBD1. Trimming at V came to 4 bases and at J to 0 bases, leaving 16 bases not matched to a gene. This CDR3 is 18 amino acids long. In germline, CDR1 is SGHRS, CDR2 YFSETQ. In nucleotides, the CDR3 is TGCGCCAGCAGCCCCTTTCTTGGAGACAGGGCCATCTCCTACGAGCAGTACTTC. This translates into CASSPFLGDRAISYEQYF.

The chain recombines TRBV28 with TRBJ1-2; TRBD1 agrees at 9 bases. From germline, CDR1 is MDHEN and CDR2 SYDVKM. With V trimmed by 4 bases and J by 7 bases, 7 bases remained unmatched. The CDR3 has 14 amino acids. The CDR3 bases are TGTGCCAGCAGTTGGGGACAGGGTACTGTTGGCTACACCTTC. Its protein product is CASSWGQGTVGYTF.

In regard to this clonotype: One end of the junction varies from germline; a read error may be responsible. The chain couples TRBV7-2 to TRBJ1-1; the D gene is possibly TRBD1 (5 bases). Germline V gene data show CDR1 as SGHTA and CDR2 as FQGNSA. The CDR3 sequence is 15 residues long. CDR3 in amino acids: CANSLAGQLNTEAFF. As DNA, the CDR3 is TGTGCCAACAGCTTAGCGGGGCAGCTGAACACTGAAGCTTTCTTT.

CDR3 sequence: CSVSEGLSRNTIYF. The CDR3 nucleotides are TGCAGCGTTTCTGAGGGGTTAAGTAGAAACACCATATATTTT. The V gene is TRBV29-1, the J gene TRBJ1-3; D possibly corresponds to TRBD1 (5 bases). This CDR3 region has 14 residues. The germline CDR1 and CDR2 sequences are SQVTM and ANQGSEA. Trimming removed 5 bases from V and 5 bases from J, with 16 bases in between.

This clonotype was counted only a few times. A much larger clone differs from this one at a single base, so this may be a read error. The chain joins TRBV29-1 to TRBJ2-4; 8 bases are a match to TRBD2. The V gene end was trimmed by 7 bases and the J gene end by 13 bases; junction bases not matched to a gene: 12. The germline V gene has CDR1 SQVTM and CDR2 ANQGSEA. The CDR3 is made up of 12 amino acids. The CDR3 loop reads CSALSGGTEQYF. DNA for the CDR3: TGCAGCGCCCTCAGCGGGGGTACTGAGCAGTACTTC. The full variable domain, completed using reference TRBV29-1 and TRBJ2-4, is SAVISQKPSRDICQRGTSLTIQCQVDSQVTMMFWYRQQPGQSLTLIATANQGSEATYESGFVIDKFPISRPNLTFSTLTVSNMSPEDSSIYLCSALSGGTEQYFGAGTRLSVL.

The genes are TRBV5-1 and TRBJ1-1; TRBD1 might be the D (5 bases). Germline V gene sequence: CDR1 SGHRS, CDR2 YFSETQ. CDR3 length: 17 residues. The germline V and J ends were trimmed by 0 bases and 5 bases, with 20 bases remaining between them. The CDR3 loop reads CASSLERAEGKGTEAFF. DNA of the CDR3: TGCGCCAGCAGCTTGGAAAGGGCAGAGGGAAAGGGGACTGAAGCTTTCTTT.

The CDR3 region is CASSQRQGTNYGYTF. CDR3 bases: TGCGCCAGCAGCCAACGACAGGGGACTAACTATGGCTACACCTTC. The chain couples TRBV4-3 to TRBJ1-2; the match to TRBD1 covers 8 bases. The V gene's germline CDR1 is LGHNA and CDR2 YSLEER. V was pared by 2 bases and J by 0 bases, with 2 bases of the junction left unmatched. The CDR3 contains 15 residues.

The V call is TRBV29-1, the J call TRBJ1-1, with TRBD1 identical over 8 bases. The CDR3 is made up of 15 amino acids. V shed 4 bases and J 2 bases; nucleotides not matched to a gene: 9. Germline V gene data show CDR1 as SQVTM and CDR2 as ANQGSEA. CDR3 loop: CSVVEPGQGNTEAFF. CDR3 DNA: TGCAGCGTTGTTGAACCCGGACAGGGCAACACTGAAGCTTTCTTT. Full variable domain (remainder filled in from reference TRBV29-1 and TRBJ1-1): SAVISQKPSRDICQRGTSLTIQCQVDSQVTMMFWYRQQPGQSLTLIATANQGSEATYESGFVIDKFPISRPNLTFSTLTVSNMSPEDSSIYLCSVVEPGQGNTEAFFGQGTRLTVV.

The chain uses TRBV3-1 and TRBJ2-3; D is undetermined. The V and J ends lost 1 base and 1 base respectively, with 9 bases between them. The CDR3 covers 15 residues. Germline V lookup: CDR1 LGHDT, CDR2 YNNKEL (reference sequence). The CDR3 DNA reads as TGTGCCAGCAGCCAAGCGTCGCCCCGCACAGATACGCAGTATTTT. This translates into CASSQASPRTDTQYF.